A selection of T cell receptor beta chains follows, all from one sample in a study of preoperative IRX-2 immunotherapy in early breast cancer. Clones were sequenced by immunoSEQ multiplex PCR, and TCRdb holds only the in-frame ones, with some missing. The sample shows 34,000 or so clones, 80% to 85% of them seen only once. Sequenced here: lymph node tissue, sampled from a patient treated with IRX-2 immunotherapy. Receptors were obtained from a human donor with breast cancer. Both conserved end residues are part of each CDR3. The order of the fields is D gene, V gene, CDR3 protein. The D gene is left open where the match is weak.

>.|TRBV6-8
CASSYSRGRGGPTDTQYF
>TRBD1|TRBV30
CAWVSGTGGGQPQHF
>.|TRBV30
CAWSEKGWGYEQYF
>.|TRBV6-7
CASSDYQPQHF
>.|TRBV6-8
CASSARLGTYEQYF
>.|TRBV11-3
CASSLGTSADTQYF
>.|TRBV6-8
CASRNREDGVQPQHF
>.|TRBV18
CASSPGGGKLFF
>.|TRBV19
CASRFRNTDTQYF
>TRBD2|TRBV6-8
CASSYSLAGVRNEQFF
>.|TRBV30
CARTGVDEQFF
>.|TRBV2
CASTSRVSYTEAFF
>.|TRBV28
CASSFRGATNEKLFF
>.|TRBV19
CASSIGAFGDQPQHF
>.|TRBV18
CASSPLTATTGELFF
>TRBD1|TRBV19
CASSKLRQGPHSNQPQHF
>.|TRBV18
CASSPQASGANVLTF
>TRBD1|TRBV18
CASSPSGQASYEQYF
>.|TRBV7-6
CASSSWGGAGNSPLHF
>TRBD1|TRBV29-1
CSTSQGASQPQHF
>.|TRBV19
CASSIQNTEAFF
>.|TRBV19
CASSVPPVGTEAFF
>.|TRBV19
CASSIRGASYEQYF
>.|TRBV5-1
CASSYPSRGSSYNEQFF
>.|TRBV28
CASSLGVAQGYEQYF
>.|TRBV19
CASSIDKVREQYF
>.|TRBV6-8
CASTRGTYEKLFF
>.|TRBV6-8
CASTGETYEQYF
>.|TRBV6-8
CASSILGTAGLPDF
>TRBD2|TRBV6-8
CASRLAGEREQFF
>.|TRBV6-8
CASSYRDIVRISYGYTF
>.|TRBV18
CASSLRGTNEKLFF
>.|TRBV19
CATLAPSPADTQYF
>.|TRBV19
CASSQVGETQYF
>.|TRBV6-8
CAACREPAQFEQYF
>.|TRBV10-2
CASSEGFTGSGEKLFF
>.|TRBV6-8
CASSNYRDSPLHF
>.|TRBV28
CASSYVPMAQPQHF
>TRBD2|TRBV4-1
CASSQASSGKGGELFF
>.|TRBV30
CAWSERRAGPQHF
>.|TRBV19
CASSYGGRYEQYF
>.|TRBV19
CASSSQGFTEAFF
>.|TRBV15
CATSRDRSGARDEQFF
>TRBD2|TRBV14
CASSPRLAGLGGTQYF
>TRBD1|TRBV19
CATKDRAHYGYTF
>.|TRBV29-1
CSVVTGTDTQYF
>.|TRBV6-4
CASSRTEGDLGTGELFF
>TRBD1|TRBV18
CASSRLRDRENTIYF
>.|TRBV30
CAWSRVGFEPQHF
>TRBD1|TRBV5-1
CASSATRDRSYEQYF
>.|TRBV28
CASSLPGEGETQYF
>.|TRBV28
CASSFLPQETQYF
>.|TRBV18
CASSPQGSTDTQYF
>TRBD1|TRBV19
CASSIDPTFPGWVGTGDYNEQFF
>TRBD2|TRBV15
CATSRPSGGQETQYF